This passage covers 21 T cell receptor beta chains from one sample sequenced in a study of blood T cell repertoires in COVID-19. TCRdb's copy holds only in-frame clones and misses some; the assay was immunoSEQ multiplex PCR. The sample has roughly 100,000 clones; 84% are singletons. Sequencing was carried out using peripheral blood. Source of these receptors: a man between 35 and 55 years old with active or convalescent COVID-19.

The CDR3 DNA is TGTGCCAGCAGCTTAGCCGCGCAGGCCGATACGCAGTATTTT. It encodes CASSLAAQADTQYF. V and J are TRBV7-2 and TRBJ2-3; no definite D call. CDR3 size: 14 residues. Germline-derived CDR1 and CDR2 are SGHTA and FQGNSA. V lost 0 bases, J lost 6 bases, and 10 bases lay in between.

CDR3: CASSQDRAGGPEGQETQYF. In nucleotides, the CDR3 is TGTGCCAGCAGCCAAGATAGGGCGGGGGGGCCTGAAGGACAAGAGACCCAGTACTTC. This chain links TRBV3-1 (or the pseudogene TRBV3-2) with TRBJ2-5, with 9 positions matching TRBD2. V was pared by 0 bases and J by 2 bases, with 13 bases of the junction left unmatched. Per the germline V gene, CDR1 is LGHDT and CDR2 is YNNKEL (reference sequence). This CDR3 has 19 amino acids.

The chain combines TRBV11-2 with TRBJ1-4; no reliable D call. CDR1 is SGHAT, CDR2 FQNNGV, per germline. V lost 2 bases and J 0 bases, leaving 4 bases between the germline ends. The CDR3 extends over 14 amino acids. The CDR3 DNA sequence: TGTGCCAGCAGCTTACGGGCAACTAATGAAAAACTGTTTTTT. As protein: CASSLRATNEKLFF.

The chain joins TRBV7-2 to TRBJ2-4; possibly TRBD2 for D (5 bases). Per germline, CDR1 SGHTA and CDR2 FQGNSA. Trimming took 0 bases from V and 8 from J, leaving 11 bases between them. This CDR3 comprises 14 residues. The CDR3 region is CASSLASLADIQYF. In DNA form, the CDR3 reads TGTGCCAGCAGCTTAGCATCCCTAGCAGACATTCAGTACTTC.

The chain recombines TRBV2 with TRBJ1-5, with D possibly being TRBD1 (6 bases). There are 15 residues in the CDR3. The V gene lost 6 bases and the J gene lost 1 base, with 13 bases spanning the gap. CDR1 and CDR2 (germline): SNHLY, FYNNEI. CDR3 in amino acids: CASSWGGQSNQPQHF. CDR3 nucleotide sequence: TGTGCCAGCAGCTGGGGGGGACAAAGCAATCAGCCCCAGCATTTT.

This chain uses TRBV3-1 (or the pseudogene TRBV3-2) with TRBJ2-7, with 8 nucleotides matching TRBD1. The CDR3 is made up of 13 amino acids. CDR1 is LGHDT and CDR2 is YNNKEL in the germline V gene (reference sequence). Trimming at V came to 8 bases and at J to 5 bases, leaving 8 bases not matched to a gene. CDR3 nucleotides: TGTGCCAGCTTCAGCCGGACAGGGAACGAGCAGTACTTC. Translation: CASFSRTGNEQYF.

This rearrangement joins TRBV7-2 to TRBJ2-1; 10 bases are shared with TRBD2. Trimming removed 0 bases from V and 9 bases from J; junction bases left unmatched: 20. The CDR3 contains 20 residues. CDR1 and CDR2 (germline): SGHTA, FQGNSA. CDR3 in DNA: TGTGCCAGCAGCTTAGCGCGGGGGGCTAGCGGGGGCCCCGGGAGGGGTGAGCAGTTCTTC. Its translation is CASSLARGASGGPGRGEQFF. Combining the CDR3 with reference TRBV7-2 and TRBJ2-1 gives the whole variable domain GAGVSQSPSNKVTEKGKDVELRCDPISGHTALYWYRQSLGQGLEFLIYFQGNSAPDKSGLPSDRFSAERTGGSVSTLTIQRTQQEDSAVYLCASSLARGASGGPGRGEQFFGPGTRLTVL.

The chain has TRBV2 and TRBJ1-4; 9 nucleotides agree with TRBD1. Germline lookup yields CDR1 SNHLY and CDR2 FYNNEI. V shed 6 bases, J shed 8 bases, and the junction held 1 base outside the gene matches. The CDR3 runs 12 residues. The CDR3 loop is CASRGQGEKLFF. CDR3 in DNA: TGTGCCAGCAGGGGACAGGGAGAAAAACTGTTTTTT.

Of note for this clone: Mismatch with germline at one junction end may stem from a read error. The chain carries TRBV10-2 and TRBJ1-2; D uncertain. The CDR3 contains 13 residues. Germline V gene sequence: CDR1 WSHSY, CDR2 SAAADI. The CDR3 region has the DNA TGCGCCAGCAGTGAGTCGGGGAATCCCTCGGGGTCTTTC. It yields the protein CASSESGNPSGSF.

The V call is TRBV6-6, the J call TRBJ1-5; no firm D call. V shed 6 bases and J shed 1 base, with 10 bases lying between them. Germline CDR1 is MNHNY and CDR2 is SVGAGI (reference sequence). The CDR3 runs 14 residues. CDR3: CASSLRGSNQPQHF. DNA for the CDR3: TGTGCCAGCAGCCTCCGGGGAAGCAATCAGCCCCAGCATTTT.

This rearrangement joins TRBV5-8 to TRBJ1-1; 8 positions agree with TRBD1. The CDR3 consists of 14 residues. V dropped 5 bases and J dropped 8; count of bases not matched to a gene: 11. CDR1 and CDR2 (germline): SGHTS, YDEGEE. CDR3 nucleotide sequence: TGTGCCAGCAGTCCCGGACAGGGATCATGGGAAGCTTTCTTT. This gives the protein CASSPGQGSWEAFF.

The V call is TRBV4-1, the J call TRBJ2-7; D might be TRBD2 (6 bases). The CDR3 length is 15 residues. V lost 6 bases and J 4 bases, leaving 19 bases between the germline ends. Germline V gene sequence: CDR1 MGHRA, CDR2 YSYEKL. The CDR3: CASSQHGGFDYEQYF. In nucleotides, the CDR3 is TGCGCCAGCAGTCAACACGGGGGATTCGATTACGAGCAGTACTTC.

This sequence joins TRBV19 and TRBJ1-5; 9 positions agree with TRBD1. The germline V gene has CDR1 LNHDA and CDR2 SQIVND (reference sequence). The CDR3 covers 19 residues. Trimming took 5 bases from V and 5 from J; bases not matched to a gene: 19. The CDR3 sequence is CASSYRGGQGYSTYQPQHF. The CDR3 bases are TGTGCCAGTAGTTACCGGGGGGGACAGGGCTACTCTACCTATCAGCCCCAGCATTTT. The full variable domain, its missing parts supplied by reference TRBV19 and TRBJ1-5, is DGGITQSPKYLFRKEGQNVTLSCEQNLNHDAMYWYRQDPGQGLRLIYYSQIVNDFQKGDIAEGYSVSREKKESFPLTVTSAQKNPTAFYLCASSYRGGQGYSTYQPQHFGDGTRLSIL.

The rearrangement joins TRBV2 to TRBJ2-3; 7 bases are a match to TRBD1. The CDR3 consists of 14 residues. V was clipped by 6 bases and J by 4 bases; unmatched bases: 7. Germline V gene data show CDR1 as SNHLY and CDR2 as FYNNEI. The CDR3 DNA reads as TGTGCCAGCAGACCTGACAGGGTCCCAGATACGCAGTATTTT. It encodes CASRPDRVPDTQYF.

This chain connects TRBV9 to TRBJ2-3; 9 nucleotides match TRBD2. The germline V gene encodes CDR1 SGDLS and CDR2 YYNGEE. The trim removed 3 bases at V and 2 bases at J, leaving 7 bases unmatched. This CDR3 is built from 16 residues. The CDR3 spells CASSGTGLAFTDTQYF. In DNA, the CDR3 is TGTGCCAGCAGCGGAACGGGACTAGCTTTCACAGATACGCAGTATTTT.

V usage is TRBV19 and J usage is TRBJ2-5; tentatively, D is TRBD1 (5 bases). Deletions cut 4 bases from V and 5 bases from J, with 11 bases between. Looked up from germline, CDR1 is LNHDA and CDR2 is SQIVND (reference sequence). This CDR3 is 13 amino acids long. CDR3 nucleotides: TGTGCCAGTAGTAGCGACAGAAAGGAGACCCAGTACTTC. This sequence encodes CASSSDRKETQYF.

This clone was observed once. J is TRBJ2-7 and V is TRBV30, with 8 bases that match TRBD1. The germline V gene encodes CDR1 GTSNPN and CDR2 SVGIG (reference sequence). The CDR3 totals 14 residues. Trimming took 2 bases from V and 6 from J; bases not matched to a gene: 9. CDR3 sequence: CAWSTRTGYSEQYF. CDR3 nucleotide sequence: TGTGCCTGGAGTACTCGGACAGGGTATAGCGAGCAGTACTTC.

CDR3 DNA sequence: TGTGCCAGCAGCCCAGACAATCAGCCCCAGCATTTT. Protein sequence: CASSPDNQPQHF. This chain joins TRBV5-5 and TRBJ1-5; D is unclear. CDR1 is SGHKS, CDR2 YYEKEE, per germline (reference sequence). Deletions cut 4 bases from V and 3 bases from J, with 5 bases between. CDR3 size: 12 residues.

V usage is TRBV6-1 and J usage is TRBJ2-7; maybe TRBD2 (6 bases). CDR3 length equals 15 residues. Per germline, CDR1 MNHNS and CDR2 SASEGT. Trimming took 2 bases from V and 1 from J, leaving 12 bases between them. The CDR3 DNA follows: TGTGCCAGCAGTGAATCGGTGGGGGGATCCTACGAGCAGTACTTC. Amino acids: CASSESVGGSYEQYF.

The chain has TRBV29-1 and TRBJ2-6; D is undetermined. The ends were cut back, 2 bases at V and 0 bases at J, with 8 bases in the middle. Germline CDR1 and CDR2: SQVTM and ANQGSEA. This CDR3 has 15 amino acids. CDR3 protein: CSVEPENSGANVLTF. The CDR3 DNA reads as TGCAGCGTTGAACCTGAGAACTCTGGGGCCAACGTCCTGACTTTC.

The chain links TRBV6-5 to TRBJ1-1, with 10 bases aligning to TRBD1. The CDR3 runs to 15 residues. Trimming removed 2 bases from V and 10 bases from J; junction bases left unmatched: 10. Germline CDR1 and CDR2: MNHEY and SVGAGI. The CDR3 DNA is TGTGCCAGCAGTTACCAAACGACAGGGGGCATGCGAGCTTTCTTT. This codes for CASSYQTTGGMRAFF.